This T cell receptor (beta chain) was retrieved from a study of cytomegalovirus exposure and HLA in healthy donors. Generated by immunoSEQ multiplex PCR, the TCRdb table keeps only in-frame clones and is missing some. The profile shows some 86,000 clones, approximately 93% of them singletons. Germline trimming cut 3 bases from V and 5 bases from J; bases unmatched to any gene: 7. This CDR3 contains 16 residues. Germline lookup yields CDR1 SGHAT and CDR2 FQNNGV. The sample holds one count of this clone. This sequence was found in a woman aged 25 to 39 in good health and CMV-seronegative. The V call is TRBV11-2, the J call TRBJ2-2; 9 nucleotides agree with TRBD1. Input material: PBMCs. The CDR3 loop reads CASSFRTGVNTGELFF. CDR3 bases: TGTGCCAGCAGCTTCCGGACAGGGGTGAATACCGGGGAGCTGTTTTTT.